Below, 25 T cell receptor beta chains from the same sample are listed, as sequenced in a study of shared clonotypes between healthy human individuals. This table comes from immunoSEQ multiplex PCR, and its TCRdb copy is limited to in-frame clones, with some not included. This sample has 450,000 to 500,000 clones, with roughly 85% found just once. The sequenced sample was PBMCs. These receptors originate from a woman in her forties in good health. Some clones in this sample may be carry-over from other donors' samples.

The genes are TRBV4-3 and TRBJ2-5; 7 nucleotides match TRBD2. The V gene's germline CDR1 is LGHNA and CDR2 YSLEER. CDR3 size: 16 residues. The V and J ends lost 4 bases and 2 bases, in that order; junction bases with no gene match: 10. The CDR3 region is CASSRGFTGGQETQYF. The CDR3 DNA follows: TGCGCCAGCAGCCGGGGGTTTACGGGAGGACAAGAGACCCAGTACTTC.

The chain links TRBV2 to TRBJ1-2; TRBD1 aligns across 10 bases. The CDR3 consists of 13 residues. Germline lookup yields CDR1 SNHLY and CDR2 FYNNEI. The J segment lost 8 bases and the V segment lost 4 bases, leaving 4 bases of the junction unmatched. CDR3 coding DNA: TGTGCCAGCAGTGTAGGACAGGGGGGCGGCTACACCTTC. Translated: CASSVGQGGGYTF.

The V call is TRBV30, the J call TRBJ2-5; 7 bases align to TRBD1. The CDR3 is made up of 13 amino acids. The V and J ends lost 5 bases and 2 bases, in that order; junction bases with no gene match: 5. Per germline, CDR1 GTSNPN and CDR2 SVGIG (reference sequence). CDR3 in amino acids: CAWGHRGQETQYF. The CDR3 nucleotides read TGTGCCTGGGGCCACAGGGGACAAGAGACCCAGTACTTC.

This chain connects TRBV28 to TRBJ2-1; 12 positions agree with TRBD2. V lost 5 bases, J lost 7 bases, and 9 bases stayed unmatched. CDR3 length equals 16 residues. In germline, CDR1 is MDHEN, CDR2 SYDVKM. The CDR3 protein is CASSLNRLAGVNEQFF. Here the CDR3 DNA reads TGTGCCAGCAGTCTAAACAGACTAGCGGGAGTGAATGAGCAGTTCTTC.

The chain uses TRBV28 and TRBJ2-2; D gene unclear. The CDR3 is 12 amino acids. Germline V gene lookup returns CDR1 MDHEN and CDR2 SYDVKM. The V gene lost 7 bases and the J gene lost 2 bases, with 5 bases spanning the gap. CDR3 sequence reads: CASIGNTGELFF. CDR3 sequence (DNA): TGTGCCAGCATTGGAAACACCGGGGAGCTGTTTTTT.

The rearrangement links TRBV6-1 to TRBJ2-6; D is ambiguous. V lost 3 bases, J lost 0 bases, and 6 bases lay in between. CDR1 and CDR2 from the germline V gene are MNHNS and SASEGT. The CDR3 spans 15 residues. CDR3 DNA sequence: TGTGCCAGCAGTGACAGCTACTCTGGGGCCAACGTCCTGACTTTC. This translates into CASSDSYSGANVLTF.

The V gene is TRBV5-1, the J gene TRBJ2-7; 7 nucleotides agree with TRBD2. Looked up from germline, CDR1 is SGHRS and CDR2 is YFSETQ. The CDR3 contains 15 residues. V trimming: 1 base; J trimming: 0 bases; junction bases outside the gene matches: 4. The CDR3 DNA follows: TGCGCCAGCAGCTTGTCGGGGAGGGCCTCCTACGAGCAGTACTTC. Protein: CASSLSGRASYEQYF.

This chain uses TRBV30 with TRBJ2-7; D possibly corresponds to TRBD1 (5 bases). This CDR3 region has 12 residues. The V gene lost 0 bases and the J gene lost 6 bases, with 9 bases spanning the gap. The germline V gene encodes CDR1 GTSNPN and CDR2 SVGIG (reference sequence). The chain's CDR3 is CAWSVQTAEQYF. In nucleotides, the CDR3 is TGTGCCTGGAGTGTACAGACAGCCGAGCAGTACTTC.

The chain joins TRBV19 to TRBJ2-7; tentative D call: TRBD1 (7 bases). This CDR3 contains 14 residues. V was trimmed by 5 bases and J by 3 bases, leaving 14 bases between them. CDR1 is LNHDA, CDR2 SQIVND, per germline (reference sequence). The CDR3 spells CASSANRGGYEQYF. The DNA of the CDR3 is TGTGCCAGTAGTGCGAACAGGGGAGGCTACGAGCAGTACTTC. Full variable domain (rest looked up from reference TRBV19 and TRBJ2-7): DGGITQSPKYLFRKEGQNVTLSCEQNLNHDAMYWYRQDPGQGLRLIYYSQIVNDFQKGDIAEGYSVSREKKESFPLTVTSAQKNPTAFYLCASSANRGGYEQYFGPGTRLTVT.

The CDR3 nucleotides are TGTGCCAGCTCACCAGCAAACCTAGCGGGCACAGATACGCAGTATTTT. It yields the protein CASSPANLAGTDTQYF. V usage is TRBV18 and J usage is TRBJ2-3, with 7 bases fitting TRBD2. The CDR3 length is 16 residues. Unmatched junction bases numbered 6, after V lost 2 bases and J lost 1 base. Germline CDR1 and CDR2: KGHSH and LQKENI.

The chain carries TRBV27 and TRBJ2-3; D is undetermined. The germline CDR1 and CDR2 sequences are MNHEY and SMNVEV (reference sequence). V was cut by 2 bases and J by 1 base, with 10 bases left in between. CDR3 length: 15 amino acids. This chain's CDR3 is CASSLQQPGTDTQYF. The CDR3 DNA reads TGTGCCAGCAGTTTACAGCAACCCGGCACAGATACGCAGTATTTT.

The genes are TRBV10-3 and TRBJ2-5, with D uncertain. Germline V gene sequence: CDR1 ENHRY, CDR2 SYGVKD. The ends were cut back, 6 bases at V and 5 bases at J, with 10 bases in the middle. This CDR3 is built from 12 residues. The CDR3 reads CAISWDAETQYF. The CDR3 DNA sequence: TGTGCCATCAGCTGGGATGCCGAGACCCAGTACTTC.

CDR3 DNA sequence: TGTGCCAGTAGCCCCAGACTAGCAGATATATACAATGAGCAGTTCTTC. It yields the protein CASSPRLADIYNEQFF. This rearrangement joins TRBV19 to TRBJ2-1, with 7 bases lining up with TRBD2. There are 16 residues in the CDR3. V lost 6 bases, J lost 4 bases, and 12 bases stayed unmatched. Germline-derived CDR1 and CDR2 are LNHDA and SQIVND (reference sequence). Based on the CDR3 plus reference TRBV19 and TRBJ2-1, the full variable domain is DGGITQSPKYLFRKEGQNVTLSCEQNLNHDAMYWYRQDPGQGLRLIYYSQIVNDFQKGDIAEGYSVSREKKESFPLTVTSAQKNPTAFYLCASSPRLADIYNEQFFGPGTRLTVL.

The chain couples TRBV19 to TRBJ1-1; D is ambiguous. Looked up from germline, CDR1 is LNHDA and CDR2 is SQIVND (reference sequence). V was cut by 7 bases and J by 6 bases, with 18 bases left in between. This CDR3 is built from 14 residues. CDR3 loop: CASTNRIMVAEAFF. As DNA, the CDR3 is TGTGCCAGTACCAACCGAATCATGGTCGCTGAAGCTTTCTTT.

To note about this clone: This sample includes further DNA sequences coding for the same CDR3. This chain uses TRBV9 with TRBJ2-2; D may correspond to TRBD1 or TRBD2 (5 bases each). This CDR3 region has 14 residues. Deletions cut 0 bases from V and 4 bases from J, with 7 bases between. Germline lookup yields CDR1 SGDLS and CDR2 YYNGEE. The CDR3 nucleotides are TGTGCCAGCAGCGTAGAAGGGACCACCGGGGAGCTGTTTTTT. As protein: CASSVEGTTGELFF. The entire variable domain, with the rest obtained from reference TRBV9 and TRBJ2-2, is as follows: DSGVTQTPKHLITATGQRVTLRCSPRSGDLSVYWYQQSLDQGLQFLIQYYNGEERAKGNILERFSAQQFPDLHSELNLSSLELGDSALYFCASSVEGTTGELFFGEGSRLTVL.

About this clone: Other DNA sequences in this sample translate to the same CDR3. CDR3: CSVEAVDYEQYF. The CDR3, as DNA: TGCAGCGTTGAAGCCGTGGATTACGAGCAGTACTTC. This rearrangement joins TRBV29-1 to TRBJ2-7; D unclear. Germline assignment: CDR1 SQVTM and CDR2 ANQGSEA. Between the trimmed V and J ends, which lost 1 base and 4 bases, there was a span of 8 bases. CDR3 length: 12 amino acids.

This clone has just a few counts. V and J are TRBV4-2 and TRBJ2-5; D might be TRBD2 (7 bases). CDR1 and CDR2 (germline): LGHNA, YNFKEQ. Trimming took off 5 bases at V and 1 base at J, with 14 bases between the two ends. The CDR3 has 15 amino acids. CDR3 coding DNA: TGTGCCAGCAGCTCGAAGGGAGGGGGCCAAGAGACCCAGTACTTC. This sequence encodes CASSSKGGGQETQYF.

The DNA for the CDR3 is TGTGCTAGTGGTTTCGAGGGCGGGGAGCTGTTTTTT. Translated, it gives CASGFEGGELFF. V usage is TRBV12-5 and J usage is TRBJ2-2; the D gene is possibly TRBD2 (5 bases). Trimming pared 3 bases from V and 7 bases from J, leaving 6 bases between. The germline V gene has CDR1 LGHNT and CDR2 FRNRAP. CDR3 length: 12 residues.

The chain combines TRBV5-1 with TRBJ1-3; D ambiguous. The germline V gene has CDR1 SGHRS and CDR2 YFSETQ. Trimming took 0 bases from V and 0 from J, leaving 13 bases between them. This CDR3 is 17 amino acids long. CDR3 residues: CASSLEGLGASGNTIYF. The DNA for the CDR3 is TGCGCCAGCAGCTTGGAAGGGCTTGGTGCCTCTGGAAACACCATATATTTT.

The rearrangement joins TRBV2 to TRBJ2-5, with TRBD1 matching over 9 bases. This CDR3 comprises 14 residues. Germline V CDR1 and CDR2: SNHLY, FYNNEI. The V gene end was trimmed by 6 bases and the J gene end by 4 bases; junction bases not matched to a gene: 6. DNA of the CDR3: TGTGCCAGCAGCGGGGACAGGGAGTTAGAGACCCAGTACTTC. Translating it yields CASSGDRELETQYF.

This clone occurred once. V usage is TRBV19 and J usage is TRBJ1-2; D may be TRBD1 (5 bases). Germline lookup yields CDR1 LNHDA and CDR2 SQIVND (reference sequence). Trimming removed 3 bases from V and 6 bases from J, with 29 bases in between. The CDR3 contains 19 residues. Here the CDR3 reads CASSMMSSAGSGATNGYTF. For the CDR3, the DNA is TGTGCCAGTAGTATGATGTCTTCGGCGGGAAGTGGGGCTACTAATGGCTACACCTTC.

Notes on this clone: With only one base between it and a far larger clone, this is likely a read error. The CDR3: CASSGTASGNTIYF. In DNA, the CDR3 is TGTGCCAGCAGCGGGACAGCCTCTGGAAACACCATATATTTT. The chain carries TRBV5-6 and TRBJ1-3; 7 nucleotides line up with TRBD1. CDR3 length equals 14 residues. Germline trimming cut 4 bases from V and 0 bases from J; bases unmatched to any gene: 1. Looked up from germline, CDR1 is SGHDT and CDR2 is YYEEEE.

The genes are TRBV30 and TRBJ2-3; 7 bases align to TRBD2. The ends lost 4 bases at V and 4 bases at J; junction bases unmatched: 8. The length of the CDR3 is 14 residues. The germline V gene has CDR1 GTSNPN and CDR2 SVGIG (reference sequence). In nucleotides, the CDR3 is TGTGCCTGGACCGGGGGGAGTCTCGCAGATACGCAGTATTTT. Translation: CAWTGGSLADTQYF.

This clone was counted a few times. This chain uses TRBV5-6 with TRBJ1-5, with D hard to call. The V gene's germline CDR1 is SGHDT and CDR2 YYEEEE. The CDR3 consists of 14 residues. With 0 bases removed from V and 6 bases from J, the gap between germline ends came to 10 bases. CDR3 sequence reads: CASSLGPMVQPQHF. The CDR3 DNA reads TGTGCCAGCAGCTTGGGCCCGATGGTTCAGCCCCAGCATTTT. Drawing the rest from reference TRBV5-6 and TRBJ1-5, the complete variable domain is DAGVTQSPTHLIKTRGQQVTLRCSPKSGHDTVSWYQQALGQGPQFIFQYYEEEERQRGNFPDRFSGHQFPNYSSELNVNALLLGDSALYLCASSLGPMVQPQHFGDGTRLSIL.

The chain has TRBV14 and TRBJ2-2, with 8 bases aligning to TRBD2. The CDR3 sequence is 17 residues long. The junction had 8 bases not matched to a gene; V was cut back by 4 bases and J by 1 base. The germline CDR1 and CDR2 sequences are SGHDN and FVKESK. CDR3 amino acids: CASSRLQGLGNTGELFF. For the CDR3, the DNA is TGTGCCAGCAGCCGCCTACAGGGACTAGGGAACACCGGGGAGCTGTTTTTT.